Following are 7 T cell receptor beta chains from one sample sequenced in a study of blood T cell repertoires in COVID-19. Clones were read by immunoSEQ multiplex PCR, and TCRdb kept only the in-frame ones, dropping some. The sample shows approximately 280,000 clones, approximately 86% of them seen only once. Sequenced material: peripheral blood. The receptors derive from a woman in her twenties or thirties who had recovered from COVID-19.

The rearrangement joins TRBV12-3 or TRBV12-4 to TRBJ2-2, with D unclear. CDR3 length: 13 residues. The ends were cut back, 7 bases at V and 4 bases at J, with 10 bases in the middle. The CDR3: CASNVQSTGELFF. The CDR3 region has the DNA TGTGCCAGCAACGTACAGTCCACCGGGGAGCTGTTTTTT.

This clone occurred once. V is TRBV7-8 and J is TRBJ2-3; 9 bases align to TRBD2. Losses at the gene ends were 2 bases for V and 2 bases for J; bases not matched to a gene: 14. The germline V gene has CDR1 SGHVS and CDR2 FQNEAQ. The CDR3 runs 19 residues. The DNA of the CDR3 is TGTGCCAGCAGCTTATCATATAGGAGCGGGGGGATAAACACAGATACGCAGTATTTT. Its translation is CASSLSYRSGGINTDTQYF.

The J gene is TRBJ1-5, the V gene TRBV19, with 9 bases matching TRBD1. The CDR3 is 15 residues long. V shed 6 bases, J shed 2 bases, and the junction held 5 bases outside the gene matches. The germline CDR1 and CDR2 sequences are LNHDA and SQIVND (reference sequence). CDR3 DNA sequence: TGTGCCAGTAGCGGACAGGGGTATGGCAATCAGCCCCAGCATTTT. This sequence encodes CASSGQGYGNQPQHF.

The V gene is TRBV9, the J gene TRBJ2-1; D may be TRBD2 (5 bases). Germline V gene lookup returns CDR1 SGDLS and CDR2 YYNGEE. The CDR3 covers 14 residues. The V end was cut by 4 bases, the J end by 3 bases, with 11 bases between. The CDR3 DNA sequence: TGTGCCAGCAGCCCGAGACGGGACTACAATGAGCAGTTCTTC. Amino acid sequence: CASSPRRDYNEQFF.

The chain has TRBV7-9 and TRBJ2-3, with 8 bases aligning to TRBD2. Germline trimming cut 2 bases from V and 3 bases from J; bases unmatched to any gene: 7. There are 16 residues in the CDR3. CDR1 is SEHNR and CDR2 is FQNEAQ in the germline V gene (reference sequence). For the CDR3, the DNA is TGTGCCAGCAGCTTATTTATGGCGGGAGGTACAGATACGCAGTATTTT. Its protein is CASSLFMAGGTDTQYF.

This chain links TRBV5-6 with TRBJ1-2; weak D call: TRBD1 (6 bases). V was pared by 2 bases and J by 4 bases, with 9 bases between. Looked up from germline, CDR1 is SGHDT and CDR2 is YYEEEE. The CDR3 is 13 amino acids. The CDR3 reads CASSLQGIYGYTF. The CDR3 DNA follows: TGTGCCAGCAGCTTACAGGGCATCTATGGCTACACCTTC.

The chain combines TRBV7-8 with TRBJ1-3; D is perhaps TRBD1 (5 bases). Germline values: CDR1 SGHVS, CDR2 FQNEAQ. V lost 0 bases, J lost 4 bases, and 7 bases lay in between. The CDR3 is made up of 14 amino acids. In DNA, the CDR3 is TGTGCCAGCAGCTTAGCAGGGGAAGGAAACACCATATATTTT. Its translation is CASSLAGEGNTIYF. Supplemented by reference TRBV7-8 and TRBJ1-3, the full variable domain reads GAGVSQSPRYKVAKRGQDVALRCDPISGHVSLFWYQQALGQGPEFLTYFQNEAQLDKSGLPSDRFFAERPEGSVSTLKIQRTQQEDSAVYLCASSLAGEGNTIYFGEGSWLTVV.